The following is a TCR beta chain sequence with its context. The data were produced by immunoSEQ multiplex PCR, yet TCRdb's version contains in-frame clones alone and is incomplete. This table holds around 140,000 clones, about 86% found once. This sample stems from a study of blood T cell repertoires in COVID-19. Per the germline V gene, CDR1 is LNHDA and CDR2 is SQIVND (reference sequence). The CDR3 sequence is 14 residues long. Losses at the gene ends were 7 bases for V and 8 bases for J; bases not matched to a gene: 11. This chain links TRBV19 with TRBJ2-1, with 7 bases matching TRBD1. The clonotype comes from a woman aged 60-75 years with acute or convalescent COVID-19. The sequencing sample was made of peripheral blood. CDR3: CASTRTGVGDEQFF. The DNA for the CDR3 is TGTGCCAGTACTCGGACAGGCGTTGGGGATGAGCAGTTCTTC.